Shown below are 15 T cell receptor beta chains from a single sample sequenced in a study of blood T cells in healthy people across ages. With a J-beta primer mix and a sample-barcoded 5' primer, a second PCR ran roughly 7 to 11 cycles. TCRdb called the 5' RACE reads again in MiXCR, with one record for every CDR3 protein. Altogether 890,000 or so distinct CDR3 sequences are present, less than 80% being singletons, with the ten largest covering about a quarter. The specimen was blood. These receptor sequences come from a man in his thirties or forties in good health.

The rearrangement uses TRBV7-9 and TRBJ2-4, with 11 bases matching TRBD2. The closer fit of TRBJ2-7 to the DNA end suggests the J call may be wrong. CDR1 is SEHNR and CDR2 is FQNEAQ in the germline V gene (reference sequence). The CDR3 has 17 amino acids. CDR3 bases: TGTGCCAGCAGCTCCCGAAAAACTAGCGGGGGAGTCTACGAGCAGTACTTC. Translation gives CASSSRKTSGGVYEQYF.

About this clonotype: Its ends do not fully match the called genes, so a read error is possible. The chain combines TRBV6-2 or TRBV6-3 with TRBJ2-7; 9 bases align to TRBD1. From germline, CDR1 is MNHEY and CDR2 SVGEGT. The CDR3 covers 16 residues. CDR3 nucleotide sequence: TGTGCCAGCAGTAGACCCCCGGGACAGGGCTCCTACGAGCAATACTTC. As protein: CASSRPPGQGSYEQYF.

This clonotype has a single count. This rearrangement joins TRBV6-5 to TRBJ2-3; possible D gene TRBD1, 6 bases. The CDR3 has 14 amino acids. Germline CDR1 reads MNHEY; CDR2 reads SVGAGI. With 0 bases removed from V and 4 bases from J, the gap between germline ends came to 8 bases. The CDR3 region has the DNA TGTGCCAGCAGTTACTCGGGGGCGGCAGATACGCAGTATTTT. Translated, it gives CASSYSGAADTQYF.

The chain links TRBV4-2 to TRBJ2-1; no reliable D call. With 1 base removed from V and 10 bases from J, the gap between germline ends came to 14 bases. CDR1 and CDR2 (germline): LGHNA, YNFKEQ. CDR3 size: 14 residues. The CDR3 DNA reads as TGTGCCAGCAGCCAAGTGAGTCGCCTCTGGGAGCAGTTCTTC. It encodes CASSQVSRLWEQFF.

A few counts support this clonotype. The chain employs TRBV7-3 and TRBJ2-3; D unclear. This CDR3 has 14 residues. Trimming shortened V by 2 bases and J by 6 bases, and 12 bases separated the two germline ends. CDR1 and CDR2 from the germline V gene are SGHTA and FQGTGA. CDR3 loop: CASSLDRMSDTQYF. In DNA, the CDR3 is TGTGCCAGCAGCTTAGATAGGATGAGCGATACGCAGTATTTT.

V gene TRBV4-2 combines with J gene TRBJ2-3; 7 bases agree with TRBD1. There are 14 residues in the CDR3. Germline assignment: CDR1 LGHNA and CDR2 YNFKEQ. Trimming took 3 bases from V and 8 from J; bases not matched to a gene: 8. The CDR3 loop reads CASSHTNRGGTQYF. In DNA, the CDR3 is TGTGCCAGCAGCCACACAAACAGGGGTGGTACGCAGTATTTT.

The chain recombines TRBV27 with TRBJ1-6, with a possible D match to TRBD1 (6 bases). Germline assignment: CDR1 MNHEY and CDR2 SMNVEV (reference sequence). The CDR3 has 14 residues. V was trimmed by 2 bases and J by 10 bases, leaving 12 bases between them. CDR3 loop: CASSLQGIRSPLHF. The CDR3 nucleotides are TGTGCCAGCAGTTTACAGGGGATTCGCTCACCCCTCCACTTT.

The V and J genes are TRBV18 and TRBJ2-1, with D unclear. Per the germline V gene, CDR1 is KGHSH and CDR2 is LQKENI. V was trimmed by 2 bases and J by 6 bases, leaving 14 bases between them. The CDR3 is 15 residues long. CDR3 in amino acids: CASSPATDVGNEQFF. CDR3 coding DNA: TGTGCCAGCTCACCAGCAACAGACGTGGGCAATGAGCAGTTCTTC.

The CDR3, as DNA: TGTGCCAGCAGCATAACGGGACAGGGGGCCGAAGATGAGCAGTTCTTC. Translation gives CASSITGQGAEDEQFF. This chain uses TRBV12-3 or TRBV12-4 with TRBJ2-1, with TRBD1 identical over 12 bases. This CDR3 region has 16 residues. With 6 bases clipped from V and 8 bases from J, the junction kept 11 bases outside the gene matches.

The table lists this clonotype with a count of one. The V call is TRBV27, the J call TRBJ1-2; TRBD1 is a possible D gene (6 bases). V was shortened by 2 bases and J by 7 bases, with 11 bases between the two germline ends. Germline-derived CDR1 and CDR2 are MNHEY and SMNVEV (reference sequence). The CDR3 consists of 13 residues. CDR3: CASSLVQGRGYTF. The CDR3 DNA reads TGTGCCAGCAGTTTAGTACAGGGACGTGGCTACACCTTC.

This clonotype was counted only a few times. The rearrangement links TRBV7-9 to TRBJ2-7, with TRBD2 as a possible D gene (6 bases). The germline V gene has CDR1 SEHNR and CDR2 FQNEAQ (reference sequence). Trimming cost V 2 bases and J 2 bases, with 10 bases left between them. This CDR3 spans 14 amino acids. The CDR3 here is CASSLWAGTYEQYF. The CDR3 nucleotides read TGTGCCAGCAGCTTATGGGCGGGAACCTACGAGCAGTACTTC.

V and J are TRBV15 and TRBJ2-3; a weak D match, TRBD2 (6 bases). Germline V gene sequence: CDR1 LNHNV, CDR2 YYDKDF (reference sequence). CDR3 length equals 18 residues. V dropped 0 bases and J dropped 0 bases, with 16 bases sitting between them. CDR3: CATSRDPVAGSSTDTQYF. The CDR3, as DNA: TGTGCCACCAGCAGAGATCCAGTGGCGGGGTCTAGCACAGATACGCAGTATTTT.

The table lists this clonotype with a few counts. The chain uses TRBV9 and TRBJ1-2, with 9 bases fitting TRBD1. The CDR3 consists of 15 residues. The germline V gene encodes CDR1 SGDLS and CDR2 YYNGEE. The V segment lost 0 bases and the J segment 5 bases; nucleotides outside the gene matches: 5. CDR3 DNA: TGTGCCAGCAGCGTAGTCGGGACAGGGTCTTATGGCTACACCTTC. It encodes CASSVVGTGSYGYTF.

The chain is built from TRBV6-2 or TRBV6-3 and TRBJ2-1, with 10 bases that match TRBD1. The CDR3 length is 16 residues. With V trimmed by 3 bases and J by 5 bases, 7 bases remained unmatched. The germline CDR1 and CDR2 sequences are MNHEY and SVGEGT. CDR3 nucleotides: TGTGCCAGCAGTTATCCGGCGGACAGGGGGGACAATGAGCAGTTCTTC. Its protein product is CASSYPADRGDNEQFF.

The chain links TRBV28 to TRBJ2-6; possible D gene TRBD1, 5 bases. V was cut by 6 bases and J by 1 base, with 13 bases left in between. The CDR3 has 16 residues. The germline gives CDR1 MDHEN, CDR2 SYDVKM. CDR3 bases: TGTGCCAGCAGCCCTCTCGACAGATCTGGGGCCAACGTCCTGACTTTC. The encoded protein is CASSPLDRSGANVLTF.